These T cell receptor beta chains were read from a single sample in a study of T cell changes during pregnancy in multiple sclerosis. Clones were sequenced by immunoSEQ multiplex PCR, and TCRdb holds only the in-frame ones, with some missing. The sample has about 44,000 clones, around 90% seen once; the top ten hold approximately 0.5%. The sequences come from CD4+ T cells from peripheral blood mononuclear cells, collected in the third trimester of pregnancy. The receptors here all came from a female donor with multiple sclerosis, enrolled in a pregnancy study. Each CDR3 is given with its conserved first and last residue. A D gene is named only where the DNA matches it firmly. The size entry is marked missing in some rows and otherwise reads once, few, many or a size class.

J: TRBJ2-7; length: 14; V: TRBV6-1; size: NA; D: TRBD2; CDR3: CASSSSGYSYEQYF; DNA: TGTGCCAGCAGTTCTAGCGGGTACTCCTACGAGCAGTACTTC
J: TRBJ1-3; length: 18; V: TRBV19; size: NA; D: NA; CDR3: CASSIGVTSPGSGNTIYF; DNA: TGTGCCAGTAGTATAGGAGTCACATCCCCGGGCTCTGGAAACACCATATATTTT
J: TRBJ2-7; length: 15; V: TRBV6-6; size: NA; D: NA; CDR3: CASSYQLGGVYEQYF; DNA: TGTGCCAGCAGTTATCAGTTGGGGGGAGTCTACGAGCAGTACTTC
J: TRBJ2-7; length: 14; V: TRBV6-6; size: once; D: TRBD1; CDR3: CASQSGGNFYEQYF; DNA: TGTGCCAGCCAATCAGGGGGTAACTTCTACGAGCAGTACTTC
J: TRBJ2-3; length: 16; V: TRBV7-9; size: NA; D: TRBD2; CDR3: CASGSGSRVSTDTQYF; DNA: TGTGCCAGCGGTAGCGGGAGTCGGGTTAGCACAGATACGCAGTATTTT
J: TRBJ2-1; length: 15; V: TRBV27; size: NA; D: TRBD2; CDR3: CASSLQRGRVNEQFF; DNA: TGTGCCAGCAGCTTGCAGCGGGGAAGGGTCAATGAGCAGTTCTTC
J: TRBJ1-4; length: 16; V: TRBV11-3; size: NA; D: TRBD1; CDR3: CASSIRQGGTNEKLFF; DNA: TGTGCCAGCAGCATCCGACAGGGGGGGACTAATGAAAAACTGTTTTTT
J: TRBJ1-5; length: 12; V: TRBV2; size: NA; D: NA; CDR3: CASSRVTQPQHF; DNA: TGTGCCAGCTCCAGGGTGACTCAGCCCCAGCATTTT
J: TRBJ1-4; length: 14; V: TRBV2; size: NA; D: NA; CDR3: CASSRGTTNEKLFF; DNA: TGTGCCAGCAGTCGAGGGACAACTAATGAAAAACTGTTTTTT
J: TRBJ1-1; length: 16; V: TRBV7-3; size: NA; D: TRBD1; CDR3: CASSLTPGTVNTEAFF; DNA: TGTGCCAGCAGCTTAACTCCCGGGACAGTGAACACTGAAGCTTTCTTT
J: TRBJ1-2; length: 16; V: TRBV27; size: NA; D: NA; CDR3: CASSLSENRRYYGYTF; DNA: TGTGCCAGCAGTTTATCCGAAAACAGGCGCTACTATGGCTACACCTTC
J: TRBJ1-5; length: 14; V: TRBV19; size: NA; D: NA; CDR3: CASSIDGGDQPQHF; DNA: TGTGCCAGTAGTATAGATGGCGGGGATCAGCCCCAGCATTTT
J: TRBJ2-1; length: 18; V: TRBV7-8; size: NA; D: TRBD2; CDR3: CASSLKSNGREGRNEQFF; DNA: TGTGCCAGCAGCTTAAAAAGTAACGGGCGGGAGGGCCGCAATGAGCAGTTCTTC
J: TRBJ2-7; length: 14; V: TRBV28; size: NA; D: TRBD1; CDR3: CASRAGTGPGEQYF; DNA: TGTGCCAGCAGAGCCGGGACAGGCCCGGGGGAGCAGTACTTC
J: TRBJ1-2; length: 15; V: TRBV6-5; size: NA; D: TRBD1; CDR3: CASSYSGQGNYGYTF; DNA: TGTGCCAGCAGTTACTCAGGACAGGGGAACTATGGCTACACCTTC
J: TRBJ1-4; length: 18; V: TRBV7-8; size: NA; D: NA; CDR3: CASSLGRRGRDPNEKLFF; DNA: TGTGCCAGCAGCTTAGGCCGTCGGGGTAGAGACCCTAATGAAAAACTGTTTTTT
J: TRBJ1-5; length: 18; V: TRBV6-1; size: NA; D: NA; CDR3: CASSVGSGSTNSNQPQHF; DNA: TGTGCCAGCAGTGTAGGATCGGGGTCAACTAATAGCAATCAGCCCCAGCATTTT
J: TRBJ2-1; length: 17; V: TRBV18; size: once; D: TRBD1; CDR3: CASSARKMTGSVNEQFF; DNA: TGTGCCAGCTCAGCTCGAAAAATGACAGGGAGCGTAAATGAGCAGTTCTTC
J: TRBJ1-3; length: 16; V: TRBV7-6; size: NA; D: NA; CDR3: CASSLNDPTSGNTIYF; DNA: TGTGCCAGCAGCTTAAACGACCCCACGAGCGGCAACACCATATATTTT
J: TRBJ2-5; length: 15; V: TRBV7-2; size: NA; D: TRBD2; CDR3: CASSLALAGRETQYF; DNA: TGTGCCAGCAGCTTAGCACTAGCGGGTAGAGAGACCCAGTACTTC
J: TRBJ2-1; length: 16; V: TRBV7-3; size: NA; D: TRBD2; CDR3: CASSLPGLAGGSEQFF; DNA: TGTGCCAGCAGCTTACCGGGACTAGCGGGAGGGAGTGAGCAGTTCTTC
J: TRBJ1-6; length: 12; V: TRBV6-5; size: NA; D: NA; CDR3: CASSPRRGPLHF; DNA: TGTGCCAGCAGCCCTCGGCGGGGACCCCTCCACTTT
J: TRBJ2-7; length: 15; V: TRBV6-5; size: NA; D: TRBD2; CDR3: CASRLTSGSVYEQYF; DNA: TGTGCCAGCAGACTGACTAGCGGGAGTGTCTACGAGCAGTACTTC
J: TRBJ2-7; length: 14; V: TRBV7-6; size: NA; D: NA; CDR3: CASSLVDGGWEQYF; DNA: TGTGCCAGCAGCTTAGTAGACGGGGGATGGGAGCAGTACTTC
J: TRBJ1-2; length: 13; V: TRBV7-9; size: NA; D: NA; CDR3: CASSLITDGGYTF; DNA: TGTGCCAGCAGCTTAATCACAGATGGGGGCTACACCTTC
J: TRBJ2-2; length: 16; V: TRBV4-3; size: NA; D: TRBD1; CDR3: CASSQVLGGAFGELFF; DNA: TGCGCCAGCAGCCAAGTTCTAGGGGGCGCTTTCGGGGAGCTGTTTTTT
J: TRBJ2-1; length: 17; V: TRBV7-2; size: NA; D: TRBD2; CDR3: CASTPPLIAGGRNEQFF; DNA: TGTGCCAGCACGCCACCACTAATAGCGGGAGGTAGGAATGAGCAGTTCTTC
J: TRBJ2-7; length: 12; V: TRBV2; size: few; D: NA; CDR3: CASMIVSYEQYF; DNA: TGTGCCAGCATGATAGTCTCCTACGAGCAGTACTTC
J: TRBJ1-1; length: 16; V: TRBV7-9; size: NA; D: NA; CDR3: CASSLMEGGMNTEAFF; DNA: TGTGCCAGCAGCTTAATGGAAGGGGGTATGAACACTGAAGCTTTCTTT
J: TRBJ1-2; length: 12; V: TRBV25-1; size: NA; D: NA; CDR3: CASSGSGFGYTF; DNA: TGTGCCAGCAGTGGTTCAGGTTTTGGCTACACCTTC
J: TRBJ1-5; length: 18; V: TRBV14; size: NA; D: TRBD1; CDR3: CATPTTRQGCYSNQPQHF; DNA: TGTGCCACTCCGACAACTAGACAGGGATGTTATAGCAATCAGCCCCAGCATTTT
J: TRBJ1-2; length: 13; V: TRBV2; size: NA; D: NA; CDR3: CASSVNGGNGYTF; DNA: TGTGCCAGCAGTGTAAATGGAGGGAATGGCTACACCTTC
J: TRBJ1-4; length: 14; V: TRBV6-1; size: NA; D: TRBD1; CDR3: CASSGGTGVEKLFF; DNA: TGTGCCAGCAGTGGCGGGACAGGGGTTGAAAAACTGTTTTTT
J: TRBJ2-1; length: 13; V: TRBV28; size: NA; D: NA; CDR3: CASSWGDYNEQFF; DNA: TGTGCCAGCAGTTGGGGAGACTACAATGAGCAGTTCTTC
J: TRBJ2-6; length: 15; V: TRBV5-4; size: NA; D: NA; CDR3: CASSGTGTGANVLTF; DNA: TGTGCCAGCAGCGGCACAGGGACTGGGGCCAACGTCCTGACTTTC
J: TRBJ1-2; length: 15; V: TRBV7-9; size: NA; D: NA; CDR3: CASSLESSGANGYTF; DNA: TGTGCCAGCAGCTTAGAATCTTCAGGGGCCAATGGCTACACCTTC
J: TRBJ1-3; length: 18; V: TRBV4-2; size: NA; D: NA; CDR3: CASSQETHGGDSGNTIYF; DNA: TGTGCCAGCAGCCAAGAAACCCACGGGGGGGACTCTGGAAACACCATATATTTT
J: TRBJ1-2; length: 15; V: TRBV6-6; size: NA; D: TRBD1; CDR3: CASSSPGQINYGYTF; DNA: TGTGCCAGCAGTTCTCCGGGACAGATTAACTATGGCTACACCTTC
J: TRBJ2-3; length: 14; V: TRBV6-4; size: NA; D: NA; CDR3: CASSDGGQIGTQYF; DNA: TGTGCCAGCAGTGACGGGGGACAAATAGGGACGCAGTATTTT
J: TRBJ1-1; length: 10; V: TRBV29-1; size: NA; D: NA; CDR3: CSVATVEAFF; DNA: TGCAGCGTTGCAACAGTTGAAGCTTTCTTT
J: TRBJ2-5; length: 15; V: TRBV2; size: NA; D: TRBD1; CDR3: CASSELTGGLSAQYF; DNA: TGTGCCAGCAGTGAATTGACAGGGGGGCTGTCGGCCCAGTACTTC
J: TRBJ2-1; length: 16; V: TRBV14; size: once; D: NA; CDR3: CASSQQGGSSYNEQFF; DNA: TGTGCCAGCAGCCAACAGGGGGGCTCCTCCTACAATGAGCAGTTCTTC
J: TRBJ1-6; length: 18; V: TRBV27; size: NA; D: TRBD1; CDR3: CASSLSTGGIMNNSPLHF; DNA: TGTGCCAGCAGTTTATCGACAGGGGGCATTATGAATAATTCACCCCTCCACTTT
J: TRBJ2-7; length: 12; V: TRBV11-2; size: once; D: NA; CDR3: CASSSISYEQYF; DNA: TGTGCCAGCAGCTCCATCTCCTACGAGCAGTACTTC
J: TRBJ1-1; length: 13; V: TRBV25-1; size: NA; D: NA; CDR3: CASTGRGATEAFF; DNA: TGTGCCAGCACCGGGCGGGGGGCAACTGAAGCTTTCTTT